These T cell receptor beta chains were read from a single sample in a study of graft-versus-host responses after intestinal transplantation. Measured with immunoSEQ multiplex PCR; TCRdb has only the in-frame clones, and not every one. In the table there are 2,500 to 3,500 clones, 60% to 80% of which are singletons. The source was ileum tissue, collected roughly 5 and 7 days after intestinal transplantation. These receptors were taken from a human patient who received an intestinal transplant, so some T cells may come from the graft donor. Both conserved end residues are trimmed from each CDR3.

J gene: TRBJ1-3
V gene: TRBV6-1
CDR3 protein: ASSEGGNTIY

J gene: TRBJ2-3
V gene: TRBV7-8
CDR3 protein: ASSLYQGSDTQY

J gene: TRBJ1-1
V gene: TRBV7-9
CDR3 protein: ASSLMGLRAF

J gene: TRBJ2-3
V gene: TRBV18
CDR3 protein: ASSPPTTDTQY

J gene: TRBJ1-2
V gene: TRBV13
CDR3 protein: ASSLGGYT

J gene: TRBJ2-4
V gene: TRBV18
CDR3 protein: ASSPGTGNIQY

J gene: TRBJ1-1
V gene: TRBV25-1
CDR3 protein: ASSGNGRMNTEAF

J gene: TRBJ1-1
V gene: TRBV30
CDR3 protein: AWPLGDRDLETEAF

J gene: TRBJ1-2
V gene: TRBV19
CDR3 protein: ASSIDSSGVTYGYT

J gene: TRBJ1-2
V gene: TRBV4-3
CDR3 protein: ASSQTGGYGYT

J gene: TRBJ1-6
V gene: TRBV9
CDR3 protein: ASSATQSGGSPLH

J gene: TRBJ2-7
V gene: TRBV5-5
CDR3 protein: ASSHQGYNEQY

J gene: TRBJ1-2
V gene: TRBV2
CDR3 protein: ASSSRDGYGYT

J gene: -
V gene: TRBV7-9
CDR3 protein: ASSLRVSGSPAEQY

J gene: TRBJ2-2
V gene: TRBV5-1
CDR3 protein: ASSLGGGNLRELF

J gene: TRBJ2-1
V gene: TRBV25-1
CDR3 protein: ASSEGSSYNEQF

J gene: TRBJ2-3
V gene: TRBV11-3
CDR3 protein: ASSLDRSRGGHTDTQY

J gene: TRBJ2-3
V gene: TRBV6-4
CDR3 protein: ASSDSSGGADTQY

J gene: TRBJ2-2
V gene: TRBV5-1
CDR3 protein: ASSLVQTLTGELF

J gene: TRBJ1-2
V gene: TRBV9
CDR3 protein: ASSVGGYGYT

J gene: TRBJ2-3
V gene: TRBV25-1
CDR3 protein: ASSDRGTSGSTDTQY

J gene: TRBJ1-2
V gene: TRBV5-1
CDR3 protein: ASSLGTALGGYT

J gene: TRBJ1-3
V gene: TRBV25-1
CDR3 protein: ASSDSSGNTIY

J gene: TRBJ2-7
V gene: TRBV4-1
CDR3 protein: ASSRTSGSYEQY

J gene: TRBJ2-7
V gene: TRBV11-2
CDR3 protein: ASSPQRGSRGSDYEQY

J gene: TRBJ2-7
V gene: TRBV5-6
CDR3 protein: ASSLVGPLTGGTYEQY

J gene: TRBJ1-2
V gene: TRBV19
CDR3 protein: ASSLPKSYGPVGYGYT

J gene: TRBJ1-1
V gene: TRBV27
CDR3 protein: ASSLQGLTEAF

J gene: TRBJ2-5
V gene: TRBV25-1
CDR3 protein: ASSGLRDRVGETQY

J gene: TRBJ2-5
V gene: TRBV10-1
CDR3 protein: ASSESVPQETQY

J gene: TRBJ2-1
V gene: TRBV19
CDR3 protein: ASSIGRAYNEQF

J gene: TRBJ2-2
V gene: TRBV6-1
CDR3 protein: ASSPSGRDTGELF

J gene: TRBJ2-2
V gene: TRBV5-1
CDR3 protein: ASSLNTGELF

J gene: TRBJ2-3
V gene: TRBV5-1
CDR3 protein: ASSRDRGTDTQY

J gene: TRBJ1-2
V gene: TRBV19
CDR3 protein: ASSIKNNYGYT

J gene: TRBJ1-5
V gene: TRBV6-5
CDR3 protein: ASSYGLHQPQH

J gene: TRBJ1-5
V gene: TRBV27
CDR3 protein: ASRGQGEWSQH

J gene: TRBJ2-3
V gene: TRBV25-1
CDR3 protein: ASSEYRDTQY

J gene: TRBJ2-7
V gene: TRBV7-2
CDR3 protein: ASSLARAPYEQY

J gene: TRBJ2-7
V gene: TRBV30
CDR3 protein: AWRAGGPVGEQY

J gene: TRBJ2-3
V gene: TRBV30
CDR3 protein: GRGLAVTDTQY

J gene: TRBJ2-5
V gene: TRBV5-4
CDR3 protein: ASSLPGLAGETQY

J gene: TRBJ1-2
V gene: TRBV7-9
CDR3 protein: ASSLDREVRNGYT

J gene: TRBJ2-2
V gene: TRBV5-4
CDR3 protein: ASSRGQANTGELF

J gene: TRBJ2-4
V gene: TRBV14
CDR3 protein: ASSQSEEAAKNIQY

J gene: TRBJ2-7
V gene: TRBV25-1
CDR3 protein: ASSESETYEQY

J gene: TRBJ2-1
V gene: TRBV7-8
CDR3 protein: ASSLGEAGGFSSYNEQF

J gene: TRBJ2-7
V gene: TRBV25-1
CDR3 protein: ASSGLAGGEQY

J gene: TRBJ2-5
V gene: TRBV27
CDR3 protein: ASSFRTGQETQY

J gene: TRBJ1-2
V gene: TRBV7-9
CDR3 protein: ASSLFIPDGYT

J gene: TRBJ2-3
V gene: TRBV11-2
CDR3 protein: ASSLTTDTQY